This is a list of T cell receptor beta chains from one sample in a study of cytomegalovirus exposure and HLA in healthy donors. Assay used: immunoSEQ multiplex PCR; TCRdb lists only in-frame clones, some missing. This table has more than 85,000 clones, around 74% appearing once. Sequenced: PBMCs. These receptors were taken from a man aged 25 to 45 in good health and CMV-seropositive. CDR3s include the opening cysteine and the closing phenylalanine or tryptophan. The order of the fields is V gene, J gene, D gene, clone size, CDR3 DNA, CDR3 protein. D genes are given only for firm matches. Not every row has a clone size; where given, it reads once, few, many or a size class.

v_call: TRBV6-5
j_call: TRBJ2-5
d_call: TRBD1
clone_size: NA
cdr3_nt: TGTGCCAGCAGTTACGGGACAGGGGGCCTCGAGACCCAGTACTTC
cdr3_aa: CASSYGTGGLETQYF

v_call: TRBV27
j_call: TRBJ2-7
d_call: NA
clone_size: NA
cdr3_nt: TGTGCCAGCATCGGCGGTGGAGACGAGCAGTACTTC
cdr3_aa: CASIGGGDEQYF

v_call: TRBV11-1
j_call: TRBJ1-1
d_call: NA
clone_size: NA
cdr3_nt: TGTGCCAGCAGCTTAATAGTGAGCCAATACGGGACTGAAGCTTTCTTT
cdr3_aa: CASSLIVSQYGTEAFF

v_call: TRBV7-9
j_call: TRBJ1-3
d_call: TRBD1
clone_size: few
cdr3_nt: TGTGCCAGCAGAACGGGAGGGGGCGCTGCTGGAAACACCATATATTTT
cdr3_aa: CASRTGGGAAGNTIYF

v_call: TRBV15
j_call: TRBJ2-7
d_call: NA
clone_size: NA
cdr3_nt: TGTGCCACCAGCAGAACAACGCAGGGAGGTAGAGTCTACGAGCAGTACTTC
cdr3_aa: CATSRTTQGGRVYEQYF

v_call: TRBV19
j_call: TRBJ2-2
d_call: TRBD2
clone_size: NA
cdr3_nt: TGTGCCAGTAAGCGGGAACAGTCCGGCACCGGGGAGCTGTTTTTT
cdr3_aa: CASKREQSGTGELFF

v_call: TRBV15
j_call: TRBJ1-5
d_call: TRBD1
clone_size: once
cdr3_nt: TGTGCCACCAGCAGAGATACAGGGGAGAGACAGCCCCAGCATTTT
cdr3_aa: CATSRDTGERQPQHF

v_call: TRBV19
j_call: TRBJ1-2
d_call: NA
clone_size: NA
cdr3_nt: TGTGCCAGTACCCTACAGGGCATCGGGTATGGCTACACCTTC
cdr3_aa: CASTLQGIGYGYTF

v_call: TRBV7-2
j_call: TRBJ2-1
d_call: TRBD2
clone_size: NA
cdr3_nt: TGTGCCAGCAGCTCAACAACTAGCGGGGGGGCGGGGGAGCAGTTCTTC
cdr3_aa: CASSSTTSGGAGEQFF

v_call: TRBV7-9
j_call: TRBJ1-6
d_call: TRBD1
clone_size: NA
cdr3_nt: TGTTCCAGCACCATAGGGACAGGGGGTAATTCACCCCTCCACTTT
cdr3_aa: CSSTIGTGGNSPLHF

v_call: TRBV30
j_call: TRBJ2-7
d_call: NA
clone_size: NA
cdr3_nt: TGTGCCTGGAGTCCAGACAGGCAATACGAGCAGTACTTC
cdr3_aa: CAWSPDRQYEQYF

v_call: TRBV9
j_call: TRBJ1-2
d_call: TRBD1
clone_size: NA
cdr3_nt: TGTGCCAGCAGCGTCGAGGGGGACAGGGAAAACTATGGCTACACCTTC
cdr3_aa: CASSVEGDRENYGYTF

v_call: TRBV5-1
j_call: TRBJ2-1
d_call: TRBD2
clone_size: NA
cdr3_nt: TGCGCCAGCAGCCGGGGGTCTAGCGGACTGTACAATGAGCAGTTCTTC
cdr3_aa: CASSRGSSGLYNEQFF

v_call: TRBV9
j_call: TRBJ1-2
d_call: NA
clone_size: NA
cdr3_nt: TGTGCCAGCAGCGTAGCGTCGGGGGACGCCTGGACCTATGGCTACACCTTC
cdr3_aa: CASSVASGDAWTYGYTF

v_call: TRBV5-6
j_call: TRBJ2-1
d_call: NA
clone_size: NA
cdr3_nt: TGTGCCAGCAGCTTGGGTACCGGGGTGGTGCATGAGCAGTTCTTC
cdr3_aa: CASSLGTGVVHEQFF

v_call: TRBV2
j_call: TRBJ1-2
d_call: NA
clone_size: NA
cdr3_nt: TGTGCCAGCAGTGACGGAGCTAACTATGGCTACACCTTC
cdr3_aa: CASSDGANYGYTF

v_call: TRBV5-1
j_call: TRBJ2-7
d_call: NA
clone_size: NA
cdr3_nt: TGCGCCAGCAGCTTGGGGCCAGGGGAAGCCTACGAGCAGTACTTC
cdr3_aa: CASSLGPGEAYEQYF